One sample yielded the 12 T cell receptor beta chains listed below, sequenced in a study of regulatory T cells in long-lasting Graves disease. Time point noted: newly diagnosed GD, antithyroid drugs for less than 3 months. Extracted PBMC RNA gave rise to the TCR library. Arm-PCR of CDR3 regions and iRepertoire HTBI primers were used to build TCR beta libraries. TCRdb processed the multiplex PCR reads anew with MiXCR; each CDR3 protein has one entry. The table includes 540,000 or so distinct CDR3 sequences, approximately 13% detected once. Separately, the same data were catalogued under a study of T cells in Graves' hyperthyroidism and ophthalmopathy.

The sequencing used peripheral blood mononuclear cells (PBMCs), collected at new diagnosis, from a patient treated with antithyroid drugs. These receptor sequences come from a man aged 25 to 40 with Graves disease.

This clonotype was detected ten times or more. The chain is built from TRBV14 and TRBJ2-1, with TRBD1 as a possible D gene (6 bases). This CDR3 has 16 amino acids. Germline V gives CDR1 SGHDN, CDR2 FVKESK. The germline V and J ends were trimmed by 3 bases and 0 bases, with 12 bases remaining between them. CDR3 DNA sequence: TGTGCCAGCAGCCATTGGACAGCCCTCTCCTACAATGAGCAGTTCTTC. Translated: CASSHWTALSYNEQFF.

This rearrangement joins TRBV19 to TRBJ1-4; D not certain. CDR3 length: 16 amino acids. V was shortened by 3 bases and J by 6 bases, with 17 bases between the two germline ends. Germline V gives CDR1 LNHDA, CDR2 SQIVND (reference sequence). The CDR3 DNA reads TGTGCCAGTAGTATCGGTGTCAGCCTTGGGGATGAAAAACTGTTTTTT. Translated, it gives CASSIGVSLGDEKLFF.

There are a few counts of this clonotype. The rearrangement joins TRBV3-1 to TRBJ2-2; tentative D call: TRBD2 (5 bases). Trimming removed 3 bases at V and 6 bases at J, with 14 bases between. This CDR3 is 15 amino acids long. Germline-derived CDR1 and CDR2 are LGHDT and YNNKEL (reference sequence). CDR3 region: CASSHREGKSGELFF. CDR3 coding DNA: TGTGCCAGCAGCCACAGAGAGGGTAAATCCGGGGAGCTGTTTTTT.

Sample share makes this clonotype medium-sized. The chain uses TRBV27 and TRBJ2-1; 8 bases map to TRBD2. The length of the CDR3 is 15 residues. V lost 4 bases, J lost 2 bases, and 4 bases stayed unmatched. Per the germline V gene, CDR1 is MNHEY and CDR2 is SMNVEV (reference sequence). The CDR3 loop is CASSWVAGTYNEQFF. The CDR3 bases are TGTGCCAGCAGTTGGGTAGCGGGAACCTACAATGAGCAGTTCTTC.

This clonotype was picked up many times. The CDR3 DNA follows: TGTGCCAGCACCTACGCCCCCGCCTACGAGCAGTACTTC. Translated, it gives CASTYAPAYEQYF. This sequence joins TRBV12-3 or TRBV12-4 and TRBJ2-7; D gene unclear. The CDR3 consists of 13 residues. V lost 7 bases, J lost 2 bases, and 12 bases lay in between.

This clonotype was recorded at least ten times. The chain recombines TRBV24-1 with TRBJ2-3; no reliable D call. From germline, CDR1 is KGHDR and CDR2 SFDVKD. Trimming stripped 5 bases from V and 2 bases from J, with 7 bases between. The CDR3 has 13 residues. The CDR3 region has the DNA TGTGCCACCAGTGGGCTCTTCACAGATACGCAGTATTTT. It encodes CATSGLFTDTQYF.

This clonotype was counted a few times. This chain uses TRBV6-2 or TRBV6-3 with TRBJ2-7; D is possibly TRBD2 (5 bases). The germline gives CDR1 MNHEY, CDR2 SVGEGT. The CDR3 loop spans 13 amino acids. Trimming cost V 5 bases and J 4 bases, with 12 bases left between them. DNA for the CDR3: TGTGCCAGCAGTCTAGCAATCGGGTACGAGCAGTACTTC. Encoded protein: CASSLAIGYEQYF.

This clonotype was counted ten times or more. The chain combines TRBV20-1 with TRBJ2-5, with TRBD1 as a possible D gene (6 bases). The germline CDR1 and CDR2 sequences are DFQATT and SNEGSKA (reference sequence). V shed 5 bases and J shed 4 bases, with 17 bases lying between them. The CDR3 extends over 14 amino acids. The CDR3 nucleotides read TGCAGTGCTCCAGAAACAGGGCTAGGAGAGACCCAGTACTTC. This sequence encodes CSAPETGLGETQYF.

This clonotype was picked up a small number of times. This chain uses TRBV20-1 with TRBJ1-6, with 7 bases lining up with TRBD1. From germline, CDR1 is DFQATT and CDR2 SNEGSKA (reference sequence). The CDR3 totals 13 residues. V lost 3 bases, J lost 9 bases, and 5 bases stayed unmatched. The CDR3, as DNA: TGCAGTGCTAGTCCGACAGGGCCTTCACCCCTCCACTTT. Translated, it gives CSASPTGPSPLHF.

This CDR3 is CASSHGPQGIYEQYF. DNA of the CDR3: TGTGCCAGCAGCCACGGACCTCAGGGGATCTACGAGCAGTACTTC. The rearrangement joins TRBV7-3 to TRBJ2-7, with D perhaps TRBD1 (6 bases). Germline V lookup: CDR1 SGHTA, CDR2 FQGTGA. The length of the CDR3 is 15 residues. V shed 5 bases and J shed 3 bases, with 17 bases lying between them.

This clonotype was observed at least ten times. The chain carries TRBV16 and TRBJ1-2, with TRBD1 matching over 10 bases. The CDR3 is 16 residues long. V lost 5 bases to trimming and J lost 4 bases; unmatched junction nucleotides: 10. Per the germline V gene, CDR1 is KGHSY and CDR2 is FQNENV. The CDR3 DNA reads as TGTGCCAGCAGCTACTCGACAGGGGGCGCCGGCTATGGCTACACCTTC. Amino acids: CASSYSTGGAGYGYTF.

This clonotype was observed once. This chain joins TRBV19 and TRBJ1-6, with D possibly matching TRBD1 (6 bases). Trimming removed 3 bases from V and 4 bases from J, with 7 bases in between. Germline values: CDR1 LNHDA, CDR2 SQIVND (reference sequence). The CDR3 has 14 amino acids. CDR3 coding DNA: TGTGCCAGTAGTATCGGACAGTATAATTCACCCCTCCACTTT. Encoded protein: CASSIGQYNSPLHF. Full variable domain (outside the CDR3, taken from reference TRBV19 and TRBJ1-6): DGGITQSPKYLFRKEGQNVTLSCEQNLNHDAMYWYRQDPGQGLRLIYYSQIVNDFQKGDIAEGYSVSREKKESFPLTVTSAQKNPTAFYLCASSIGQYNSPLHFGNGTRLTVT.